This TCR beta chain was sequenced during a study of blood T cell repertoires in COVID-19. Overall study context: Italy, Spain and the United States were the sources of the convalescent and acute COVID-19 samples. PBMCs, B-cell-depleted T cells, or T cells were the source of the cDNA or gDNA that made up the material.

The CDR3 covers 13 residues. From germline, CDR1 is LGHDT and CDR2 YNNKEL (reference sequence). V was clipped by 0 bases and J by 7 bases, with 6 bases between them. In the original analysis: Using reference gene primer amplification, nucleated cell counts were estimated. Data came from immunoSEQ multiplex PCR; TCRdb stores just in-frame clones and leaves some out. The V and J calls and clone size come from that table; D and trimming were worked out from the DNA. The table lists about 260,000 clones, around nine tenths of them singletons, with approximately 9.8% in the top ten. Sequenced: peripheral blood. V is TRBV3-1 (or the pseudogene TRBV3-2) and J is TRBJ2-2; unclear D gene. The sequence was collected from a middle-aged man who had recovered from COVID-19. In DNA, the CDR3 is TGTGCCAGCAGCCAAGACCTCCTCGGGGAGCTGTTTTTT. Protein: CASSQDLLGELFF.